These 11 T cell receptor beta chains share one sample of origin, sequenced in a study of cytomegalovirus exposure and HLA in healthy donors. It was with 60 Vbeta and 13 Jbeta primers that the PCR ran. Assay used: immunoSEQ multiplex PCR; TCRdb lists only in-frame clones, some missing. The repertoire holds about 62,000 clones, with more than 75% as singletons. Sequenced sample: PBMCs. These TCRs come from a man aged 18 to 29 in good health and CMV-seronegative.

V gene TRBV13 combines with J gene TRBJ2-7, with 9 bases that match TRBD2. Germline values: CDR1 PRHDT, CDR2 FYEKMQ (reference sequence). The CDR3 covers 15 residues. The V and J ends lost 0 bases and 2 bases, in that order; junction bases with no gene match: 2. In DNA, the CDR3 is TGTGCCAGCAGCTTAGGAGCGGGGGGCGCCTACGAGCAGTACTTC. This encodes CASSLGAGGAYEQYF. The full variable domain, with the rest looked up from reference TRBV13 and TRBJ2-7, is AAGVIQSPRHLIKEKRETATLKCYPIPRHDTVYWYQQGPGQDPQFLISFYEKMQSDKGSIPDRFSAQQFSDYHSELNMSSLELGDSALYFCASSLGAGGAYEQYFGPGTRLTVT.

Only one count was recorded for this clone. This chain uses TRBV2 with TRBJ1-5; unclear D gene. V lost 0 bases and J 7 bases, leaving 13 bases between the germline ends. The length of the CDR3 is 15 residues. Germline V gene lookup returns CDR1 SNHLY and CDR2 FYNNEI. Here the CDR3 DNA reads TGTGCCAGCAGTGAAGCGTTTCGGGGAGGCCAGCCCCAGCATTTT. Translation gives CASSEAFRGGQPQHF. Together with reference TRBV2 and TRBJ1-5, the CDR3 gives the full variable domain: EPEVTQTPSHQVTQMGQEVILRCVPISNHLYFYWYRQILGQKVEFLVSFYNNEISEKSEIFDDQFSVERPDGSNFTLKIRSTKLEDSAMYFCASSEAFRGGQPQHFGDGTRLSIL.

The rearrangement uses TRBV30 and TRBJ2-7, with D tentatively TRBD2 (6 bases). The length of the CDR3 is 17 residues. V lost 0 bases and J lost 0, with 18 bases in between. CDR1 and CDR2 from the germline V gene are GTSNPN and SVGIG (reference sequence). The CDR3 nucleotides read TGTGCCTGGAGTGTACCTAAGGAGGGTGGGGGCTCCTACGAGCAGTACTTC. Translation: CAWSVPKEGGGSYEQYF.

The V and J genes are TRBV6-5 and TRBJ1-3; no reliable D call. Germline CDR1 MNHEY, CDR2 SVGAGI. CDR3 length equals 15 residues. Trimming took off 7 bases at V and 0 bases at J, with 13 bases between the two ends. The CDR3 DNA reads TGTGCCAGCAAAAATGGGCACCACTCTGGAAACACCATATATTTT. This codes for CASKNGHHSGNTIYF.

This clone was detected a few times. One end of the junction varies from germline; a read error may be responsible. The CDR3 loop is CASRPHGQGGQNF. The DNA for the CDR3 is TGTGCCAGCAGACCCCATGGACAGGGGGGACAGAACTTC. The V call is TRBV6-5, the J call TRBJ2-7; 10 bases are a match to TRBD1. Germline V gene lookup returns CDR1 MNHEY and CDR2 SVGAGI. This CDR3 comprises 13 residues.

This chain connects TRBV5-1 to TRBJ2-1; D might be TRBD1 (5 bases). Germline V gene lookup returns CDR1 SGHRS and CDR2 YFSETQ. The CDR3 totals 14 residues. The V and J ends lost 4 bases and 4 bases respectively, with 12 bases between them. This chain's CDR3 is CASSGRTLYNEQFF. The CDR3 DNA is TGCGCCAGCAGCGGCCGGACATTATACAATGAGCAGTTCTTC.

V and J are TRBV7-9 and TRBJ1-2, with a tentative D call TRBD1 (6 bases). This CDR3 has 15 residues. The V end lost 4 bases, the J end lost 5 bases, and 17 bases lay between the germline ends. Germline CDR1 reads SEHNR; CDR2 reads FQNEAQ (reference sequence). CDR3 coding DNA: TGTGCCAGCAGCTATCCGGACAGAGCGGAGTATGGCTACACCTTC. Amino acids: CASSYPDRAEYGYTF. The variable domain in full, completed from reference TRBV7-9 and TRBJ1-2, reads DTGVSQNPRHKITKRGQNVTFRCDPISEHNRLYWYRQTLGQGPEFLTYFQNEAQLEKSRLLSDRFSAERPKGSFSTLEIQRTEQGDSAMYLCASSYPDRAEYGYTFGSGTRLTVV.

The DNA of the CDR3 is TGTGCCAGCAGCCAAGGACAGGGGGCGAATCAGCCCCAGCATTTT. Protein: CASSQGQGANQPQHF. The V gene is TRBV11-3, the J gene TRBJ1-5; 11 bases map to TRBD1. Germline V CDR1 and CDR2: SGHNT, YENEEA. This CDR3 comprises 15 residues. Trimming took 5 bases from V and 4 from J; bases not matched to a gene: 4.

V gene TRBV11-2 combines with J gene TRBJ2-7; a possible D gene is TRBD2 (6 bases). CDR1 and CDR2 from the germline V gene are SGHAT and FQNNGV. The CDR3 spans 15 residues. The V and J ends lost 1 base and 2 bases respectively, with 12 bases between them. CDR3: CASSLGEVTTYEQYF. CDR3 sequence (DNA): TGTGCCAGCAGCTTAGGGGAGGTTACCACCTACGAGCAGTACTTC.

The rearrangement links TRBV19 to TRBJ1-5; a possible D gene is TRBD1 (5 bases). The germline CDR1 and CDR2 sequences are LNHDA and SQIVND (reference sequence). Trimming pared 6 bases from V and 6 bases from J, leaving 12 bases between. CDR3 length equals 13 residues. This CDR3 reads CASRGRDSQPQHF. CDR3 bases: TGTGCCAGTAGAGGCAGGGATAGTCAGCCCCAGCATTTT. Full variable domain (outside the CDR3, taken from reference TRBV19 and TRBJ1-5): DGGITQSPKYLFRKEGQNVTLSCEQNLNHDAMYWYRQDPGQGLRLIYYSQIVNDFQKGDIAEGYSVSREKKESFPLTVTSAQKNPTAFYLCASRGRDSQPQHFGDGTRLSIL.

DNA of the CDR3: TGTGCCAGTAGTATAGGTTGGCGAGGGACTGAAGCTTTCTTT. Amino acid sequence: CASSIGWRGTEAFF. This chain links TRBV19 with TRBJ1-1; D is uncertain. The V and J ends lost 1 base and 5 bases respectively, with 11 bases between them. Germline CDR1 LNHDA, CDR2 SQIVND (reference sequence). This CDR3 has 14 residues.